This entry lists 10 T cell receptor beta chains sequenced from one sample in a study of graft-versus-host responses after intestinal transplantation. Responder cells labeled with CFSE (around 200,000) were co-plated with irradiated stimulator cells labeled with violet dye (around 200,000). TCRdb keeps only in-frame clones here, not all; method: immunoSEQ multiplex PCR. The sample has about 12,000 clones; about a third are singletons. Source: alloreactive CD8+ T cells from a mixed lymphocyte reaction culture, taken before intestinal transplant. Subset of the sample: CFSE-low proliferating T cells sorted from roughly 6-day pre-transplant mixed lymphocyte reaction (GvH or HvG direction). The source of these receptors is a human patient who received an intestinal transplant.

This chain connects TRBV11-2 to TRBJ2-3; maybe TRBD2 (5 bases). Germline loops: CDR1 SGHAT, CDR2 FQNNGV. Trimming shortened V by 1 base and J by 1 base, and 15 bases separated the two germline ends. This CDR3 is built from 17 residues. The CDR3 coding sequence is TGTGCCAGCAGCTTAGGTACGCCTAGAGCGGGCACAGATACGCAGTATTTT. It translates to CASSLGTPRAGTDTQYF.

This clone has only a few counts. The genes are TRBV4-1 and TRBJ1-5, with 7 bases identical to TRBD1. V lost 3 bases to trimming and J lost 6 bases; unmatched junction nucleotides: 5. In germline, CDR1 is MGHRA, CDR2 YSYEKL. The CDR3 extends over 14 amino acids. Written as DNA, the CDR3 is TGCGCCAGCAGCCAGTCCCAGGGGGGTCAGCCCCAGCATTTT. Encoded protein: CASSQSQGGQPQHF.

The chain carries TRBV6-9 and TRBJ1-1; D uncertain. From germline, CDR1 is MNHGY and CDR2 SVAAGI. The CDR3 runs 13 residues. Trimming removed 8 bases from V and 5 bases from J, with 15 bases in between. This CDR3 reads CASPHDRRTEAFF. In nucleotides, the CDR3 is TGTGCCAGCCCTCATGACCGGAGGACTGAAGCTTTCTTT.

The V call is TRBV7-7, the J call TRBJ1-1; 7 bases map to TRBD1. The CDR3 length is 14 residues. Trimming took 5 bases from V and 3 from J; bases not matched to a gene: 6. The germline gives CDR1 SSHAT, CDR2 FNYEAQ (reference sequence). The CDR3 DNA is TGTGCCAGCAGCGCCAGACAGGGATACACTGAAGCTTTCTTT. This gives the protein CASSARQGYTEAFF.

This clone was recorded a few times. The chain employs TRBV29-1 and TRBJ1-1; 7 nucleotides agree with TRBD1. Germline V gives CDR1 SQVTM, CDR2 ANQGSEA. J lost 6 bases, V lost 3 bases, and 4 bases had no gene match. The CDR3 runs 12 residues. In DNA, the CDR3 is TGCAGCGTTGAGGGGGACAGCCCTGAAGCTTTCTTT. It codes for CSVEGDSPEAFF.

This clone was seen more than once but under ten times. CDR3 sequence: CASSSGMNTEAFF. In DNA, the CDR3 is TGCGCCAGCAGCTCAGGGATGAACACTGAAGCTTTCTTT. The chain couples TRBV5-1 to TRBJ1-1, with D tentatively TRBD1 (5 bases). The CDR3 sequence is 13 residues long. The ends were cut back, 3 bases at V and 0 bases at J, with 6 bases in the middle. The germline gives CDR1 SGHRS, CDR2 YFSETQ.

This clone is judged medium-sized. The chain recombines TRBV7-5 with TRBJ2-5. TRBV7-5 is designated a pseudogene. The length of the CDR3 is 14 residues. The DNA for the CDR3 is TGTGTCAGAAGCGAATGTCGGCTGAGAGAGACCCAGTACTTC. Translation gives CVRSECRLRETQYF.

The rearrangement links TRBV29-1 to TRBJ2-7, with 7 bases that match TRBD1. The CDR3 is 13 residues long. J was trimmed by 0 bases and V by 7 bases; bases with no gene match: 6. The germline V gene encodes CDR1 SQVTM and CDR2 ANQGSEA. The CDR3 protein is CSATGTASYEQYF. The CDR3 DNA is TGCAGCGCCACCGGGACAGCCTCCTACGAGCAGTACTTC.

Points on this clone: Since the CDR3 does not end with the conserved phenylalanine or tryptophan, this likely comes from a read error. This chain uses TRBV29-1 with TRBJ2-7; D remains unclear. The V end was cut by 3 bases, the J end by 0 bases, with 3 bases between. Germline-derived CDR1 and CDR2 are SQVTM and ANQGSEA. The CDR3 extends over 11 amino acids. The CDR3 here is CSVEASYEQYL. The DNA for the CDR3 is TGCAGCGTTGAGGCCTCCTACGAGCAGTACCTC.

The CDR3 DNA follows: TGCGCCAGCAGCCGCCAAACGGGGGAGAACAATGAGCAGTTCTTC. Protein: CASSRQTGENNEQFF. J is TRBJ2-1 and V is TRBV4-1, with TRBD2 as a possible D gene (6 bases). Germline-derived CDR1 and CDR2 are MGHRA and YSYEKL. Deletions cut 4 bases from V and 5 bases from J, with 15 bases between. CDR3 length: 15 amino acids.